Sequencing of this T cell receptor (beta chain) was carried out in a study of human T cells and chemical hapten exposure. TCRdb analysed the RACE reads with MiXCR anew, one entry per CDR3 protein. The table has about 31,000 distinct CDR3 sequences, 6.5% to 9% seen once. Whole-study findings and limits: There was no change with DPC sensitization in TCRs above 1 in 1000 frequency.

With respect to this clonotype: As yet, its antigen is unknown.

Time point meaning: healthy volunteer bleed at 2 weeks. The total RNA was obtained from whole blood that was not fractionated. This TCR came from a human donor in good health. Some clones in this sample may be carry-over from other donors' samples. The sample taken for sequencing was whole blood.

The CDR3 sequence is CASSFTGIGEQYF. The CDR3 DNA is TGTGCCAGCAGCTTCACAGGGATTGGTGAGCAGTACTTC. The genes are TRBV7-9 and TRBJ2-7; perhaps TRBD1 as D (6 bases). This CDR3 contains 13 residues. Deletions cut 3 bases from V and 7 bases from J, with 13 bases between. Germline assignment: CDR1 SEHNR and CDR2 FQNEAQ (reference sequence).